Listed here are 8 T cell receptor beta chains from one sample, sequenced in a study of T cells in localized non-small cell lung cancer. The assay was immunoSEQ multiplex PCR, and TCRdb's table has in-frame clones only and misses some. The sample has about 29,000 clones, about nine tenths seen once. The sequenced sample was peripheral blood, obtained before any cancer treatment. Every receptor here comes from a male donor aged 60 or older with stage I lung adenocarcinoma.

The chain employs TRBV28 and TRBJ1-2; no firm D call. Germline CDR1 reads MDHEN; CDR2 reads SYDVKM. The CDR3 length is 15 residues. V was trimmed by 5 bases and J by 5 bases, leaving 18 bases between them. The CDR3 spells CASSVDPNQGYGYTF. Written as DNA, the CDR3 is TGTGCCAGCAGTGTGGACCCCAACCAAGGGTATGGCTACACCTTC.

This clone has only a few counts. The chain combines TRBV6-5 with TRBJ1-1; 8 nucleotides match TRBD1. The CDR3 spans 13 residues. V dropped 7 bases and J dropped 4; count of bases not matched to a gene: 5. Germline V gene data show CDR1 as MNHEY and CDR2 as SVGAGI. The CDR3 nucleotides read TGTGCCAGCACACAGGGGGAGGGCACTGAAGCTTTCTTT. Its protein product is CASTQGEGTEAFF.

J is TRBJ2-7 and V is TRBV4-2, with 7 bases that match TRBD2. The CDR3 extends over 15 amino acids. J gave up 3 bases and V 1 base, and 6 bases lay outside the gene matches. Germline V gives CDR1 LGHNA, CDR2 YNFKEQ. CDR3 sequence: CASSQAGGGNYEQYF. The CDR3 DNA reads TGTGCCAGCAGCCAAGCGGGAGGTGGCAACTACGAGCAGTACTTC.

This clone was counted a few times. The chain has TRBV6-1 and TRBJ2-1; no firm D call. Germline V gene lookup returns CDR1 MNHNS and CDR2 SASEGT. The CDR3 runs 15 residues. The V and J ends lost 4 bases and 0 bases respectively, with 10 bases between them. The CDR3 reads CASSVVTSSYNEQFF. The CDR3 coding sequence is TGTGCCAGCAGTGTAGTGACGAGCTCCTACAATGAGCAGTTCTTC.

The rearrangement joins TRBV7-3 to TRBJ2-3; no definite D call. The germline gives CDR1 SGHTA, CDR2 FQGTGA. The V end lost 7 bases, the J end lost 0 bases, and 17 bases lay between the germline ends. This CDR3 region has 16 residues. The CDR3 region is CASTTKDEASTDTQYF. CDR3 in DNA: TGTGCCAGCACCACCAAGGACGAGGCTAGCACAGATACGCAGTATTTT.

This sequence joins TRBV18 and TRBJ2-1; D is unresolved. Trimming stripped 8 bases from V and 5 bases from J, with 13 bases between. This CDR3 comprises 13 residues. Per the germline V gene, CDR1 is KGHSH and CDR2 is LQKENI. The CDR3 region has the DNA TGTGCCAGCCTACTTTCCCTTCACAATGAGCAGTTCTTC. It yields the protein CASLLSLHNEQFF.

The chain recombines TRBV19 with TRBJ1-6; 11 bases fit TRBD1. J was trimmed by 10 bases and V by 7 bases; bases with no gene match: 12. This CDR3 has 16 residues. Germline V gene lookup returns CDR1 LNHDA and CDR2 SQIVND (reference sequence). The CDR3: CASNGDRGNWESPLHF. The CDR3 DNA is TGTGCCAGTAACGGGGACAGGGGGAATTGGGAATCACCCCTCCACTTT.

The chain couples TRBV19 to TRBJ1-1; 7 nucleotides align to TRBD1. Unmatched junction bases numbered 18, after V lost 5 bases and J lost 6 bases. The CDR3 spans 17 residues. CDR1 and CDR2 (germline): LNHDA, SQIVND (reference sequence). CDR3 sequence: CASSAQGRAGGRAEAFF. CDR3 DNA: TGTGCCAGTAGTGCACAGGGTCGTGCAGGGGGTCGGGCTGAAGCTTTCTTT.